The clone carrying this T cell receptor (beta chain) occurred many times. MiXCR, applied by TCRdb to the RT-PCR reads, yields one record per CDR3 protein. The sample carries fewer than 800,000 distinct CDR3 sequences, 11% to 15% recorded once. This CDR3 is built from 15 residues. Germline lookup yields CDR1 SGHTA and CDR2 FQGNSA. The V end was cut by 2 bases, the J end by 6 bases, with 17 bases between. The chain couples TRBV7-2 to TRBJ2-7; a weak D match, TRBD1 (5 bases). The sample taken for sequencing was memory CD4+ T cells from blood. The origin of this receptor is a female donor in good health, serving as a healthy control. DNA for the CDR3: TGTGCCAGCAGCTTATCGACAGCCCACGGCTCCGAGCAGTACTTC. Translated, it gives CASSLSTAHGSEQYF.